This T cell receptor beta chain was documented in a study of glioma-infiltrating T cells. This clonotype was seen many times. The iRepertoire nested amplicon-rescue multiplex PCR amplified TCR alpha and beta CDR3s from RNA. Input was roughly 95-450 ng of tissue mRNA or PBMC total RNA. TCRdb ran MiXCR on the multiplex PCR reads and lists one entry per CDR3 protein. The sample gives some 100,000 distinct CDR3 sequences, less than 30% of which show up once; 35% is in the top ten. The V segment lost 5 bases and the J segment 8 bases; nucleotides outside the gene matches: 7. The CDR3 is made up of 15 amino acids. Germline CDR1 and CDR2: SEHNR and FQNEAQ (reference sequence).

Sequenced: glioma tissue, nonneoplastic brain tissue, or PBMCs (not recorded which). The receptor was derived from a human donor with low-grade glioma or glioblastoma, undergoing nonglioma brain surgery, or in good health (not recorded which). The V and J genes are TRBV7-9 and TRBJ1-6; TRBD1 matches at 9 bases. The CDR3 is CASSPGQGSDSPLHF. In DNA, the CDR3 is TGTGCCAGCAGCCCCGGACAGGGGTCGGATTCACCCCTCCACTTT.